Sequencing of this T cell receptor beta chain was carried out in a study of cytotoxic CD8 clonotypes in ibrutinib-treated CLL. At the level of the study: Patient counts were over 9 relapsed/refractory, some 14 treatment-naive and 17 to 18 IGHV unmutated.

Clones were sequenced by immunoSEQ multiplex PCR, and TCRdb holds only the in-frame ones, with some missing. Of about 84,000 clones listed, 85% to 90% are singletons. Study outcomes and limitations: Rare overall, public clonotypes shrank or held steady under therapy.

CDR3 length equals 17 residues. Germline V gene sequence: CDR1 SGHRS, CDR2 YFSETQ. Trimming took off 4 bases at V and 0 bases at J, with 17 bases between the two ends. This clone was seen only once. The antigen is not known. The TCR comes from a human donor with chronic lymphocytic leukemia. This rearrangement joins TRBV5-1 to TRBJ1-3, with D tentatively TRBD1 (5 bases). The sequencing used PBMCs, collected before ibrutinib treatment. The CDR3 DNA sequence: TGCGCCAGCAGCCTGGGGGGGAGGTCTTTCTCTGGAAACACCATATATTTT. This translates into CASSLGGRSFSGNTIYF.